This T cell receptor beta chain was sequenced for a study of blood T cell repertoires in COVID-19. The CDR3 totals 13 residues. V was clipped by 9 bases and J by 1 base; unmatched bases: 3. In the study's own analysis: Scientists estimated how many nucleated cells there were by amplifying reference gene primers. Some clones are missing from TCRdb's copy, which holds only in-frame ones; the method was immunoSEQ multiplex PCR. V and J calls and clone size are copied from that table; D and trimming were computed from the DNA. This sample yields over 150,000 clones, of which around 80% are seen a single time; 13% belongs to the top ten.

The chain uses TRBV23-1 and TRBJ2-3, with 8 nucleotides matching TRBD1. TRBV23-1 is an open reading frame, and its role is uncertain. The source of this sequence is a human donor in a cohort sampled during active COVID-19. The sequencing sample was made of peripheral blood. In DNA form, the CDR3 reads TGCGCCAGGAAGGACAGGGGCACAGATACGCAGTATTTT. This gives the protein CARKDRGTDTQYF.